One and the same sample provided the 3 T cell receptor beta chains below, sequenced in a study of blood T cell repertoires in COVID-19. The table came from immunoSEQ multiplex PCR; TCRdb's copy has only in-frame clones and leaves some out. The sample carries approximately 170,000 clones, more than 65% recorded once. The sample consisted of peripheral blood. The origin of the receptors is a woman of 80 years or more with active or convalescent COVID-19.

This chain joins TRBV2 and TRBJ2-5; D is possibly TRBD1 (6 bases). Germline lookup yields CDR1 SNHLY and CDR2 FYNNEI. Trimming pared 1 base from V and 9 bases from J, leaving 12 bases between. This CDR3 has 13 residues. The CDR3 bases are TGTGCCAGCAGTGAAGGAGGGGGACGTGCCCAGTACTTC. This translates into CASSEGGGRAQYF.

V is TRBV5-1 and J is TRBJ2-1; TRBD2 matches at 9 bases. From germline, CDR1 is SGHRS and CDR2 YFSETQ. The CDR3 sequence is 15 residues long. V was pared by 5 bases and J by 7 bases, with 10 bases of the junction left unmatched. The DNA for the CDR3 is TGCGCCAGCAGAGCGGGGGGAGAGGGAAGGAATGAGCAGTTCTTC. Translating gives CASRAGGEGRNEQFF.

This chain uses TRBV7-6 with TRBJ2-1; TRBD1 aligns across 11 bases. The CDR3 spans 15 residues. J lost 4 bases, V lost 4 bases, and 3 bases had no gene match. Germline CDR1 and CDR2: SGHVS and FNYEAQ. CDR3 sequence (DNA): TGTGCCAGCAGCTCCGGGACAGGGGGTTACAATGAGCAGTTCTTC. This gives the protein CASSSGTGGYNEQFF.